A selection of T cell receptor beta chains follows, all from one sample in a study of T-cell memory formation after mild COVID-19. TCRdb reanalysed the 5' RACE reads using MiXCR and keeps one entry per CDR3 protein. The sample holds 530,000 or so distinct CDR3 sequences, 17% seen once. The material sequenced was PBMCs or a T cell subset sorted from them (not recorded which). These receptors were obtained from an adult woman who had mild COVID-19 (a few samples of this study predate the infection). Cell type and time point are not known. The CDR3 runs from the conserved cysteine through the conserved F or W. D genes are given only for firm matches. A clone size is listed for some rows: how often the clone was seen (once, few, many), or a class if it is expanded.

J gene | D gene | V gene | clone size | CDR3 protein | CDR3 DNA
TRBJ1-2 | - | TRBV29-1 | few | CSVEDGRVGGALNYGYTF | TGCAGCGTTGAAGATGGGCGGGTCGGCGGGGCCCTTAACTATGGCTACACCTTC
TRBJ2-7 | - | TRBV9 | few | CASSDTPGHWYEQYF | TGTGCCAGCAGCGATACCCCGGGACACTGGTACGAGCAGTACTTC
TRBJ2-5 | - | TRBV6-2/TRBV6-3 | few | CASSDRRPQETQYF | TGTGCCAGCAGCGATCGTCGGCCCCAAGAGACCCAGTACTTC
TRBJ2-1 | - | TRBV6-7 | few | CASSGRSCMSSYNEQFF | TGTGCCAGCAGTGGGCGTAGCTGTATGAGCTCCTACAATGAGCAGTTCTTC
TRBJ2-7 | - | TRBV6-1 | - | CASSGVAGGLLSYEQYF | TGTGCCAGCAGTGGGGTCGCAGGGGGACTTCTCTCCTACGAGCAGTACTTC
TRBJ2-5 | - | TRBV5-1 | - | CASSAGTETQYF | TGCGCCAGCAGCGCGGGGACTGAGACCCAGTACTTC
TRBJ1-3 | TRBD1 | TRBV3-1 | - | CASSQTGRTFFGNTIYF | TGTGCCAGCAGCCAGACAGGGAGGACATTCTTTGGAAACACCATATATTTT
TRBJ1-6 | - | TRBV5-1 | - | CASSPGEGSYNSPLHF | TGCGCCAGCAGCCCAGGGGAGGGCTCCTATAATTCACCCCTCCACTTT
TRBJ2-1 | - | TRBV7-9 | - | CASRVGGPYNEQFF | TGTGCCAGCAGAGTAGGGGGGCCTTACAATGAGCAGTTCTTC
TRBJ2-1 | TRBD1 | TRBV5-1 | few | CASSLGTGINNEQFF | TGCGCCAGCAGCCTTGGGACAGGGATAAACAATGAGCAGTTCTTC
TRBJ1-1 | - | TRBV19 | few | CASSILENTEAFF | TGTGCCAGTAGTATATTGGAGAACACTGAAGCTTTCTTT
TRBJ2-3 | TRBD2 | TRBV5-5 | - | CASSLIAGLTPSTDTQYF | TGTGCCAGCAGCTTGATAGCGGGGTTAACCCCTAGCACAGATACGCAGTATTTT
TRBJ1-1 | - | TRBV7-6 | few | CASRSGRLNTEAFF | TGTGCCAGCAGATCCGGACGTTTGAACACTGAAGCTTTCTTT
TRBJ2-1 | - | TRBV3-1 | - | CASSQEEVGFSYNEQFF | TGTGCCAGCAGCCAAGAGGAGGTGGGGTTCTCCTACAATGAGCAGTTCTTC
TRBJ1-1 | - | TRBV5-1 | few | CASSLEELNTEAFF | TGCGCCAGCAGCTTGGAGGAGCTGAACACTGAAGCTTTCTTT
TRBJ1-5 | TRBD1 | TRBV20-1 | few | CSAQDRANQPQHF | TGCAGTGCTCAGGACAGGGCCAATCAGCCCCAGCATTTT
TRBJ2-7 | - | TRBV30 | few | CAWRRQGSLHEQYF | TGTGCCTGGAGGAGGCAGGGATCTTTACACGAGCAGTACTTC
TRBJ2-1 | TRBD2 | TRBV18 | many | CAAGGSSLNEQFF | TGTGCCGCGGGGGGTTCCAGTTTGAATGAGCAGTTCTTC
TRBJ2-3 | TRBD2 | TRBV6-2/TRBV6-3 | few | CASSYYGRETDTQYF | TGTGCCAGCAGTTACTACGGGAGGGAAACAGATACGCAGTATTTT
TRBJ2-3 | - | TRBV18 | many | CASSSLNPRTDTQYF | TGTGCCAGCTCATCTCTGAATCCTCGCACAGATACGCAGTATTTT
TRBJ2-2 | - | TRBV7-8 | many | CASSWGRTSNTGELFF | TGTGCCAGCAGCTGGGGCAGGACATCGAACACCGGGGAGCTGTTTTTT
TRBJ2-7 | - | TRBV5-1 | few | CASSTDFYEQYF | TGCGCCAGCAGCACTGATTTCTACGAGCAGTACTTC
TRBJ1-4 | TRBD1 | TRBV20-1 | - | CSARDPLQGIMGEKLFF | TGCAGTGCTAGAGATCCTTTACAGGGGATTATGGGCGAAAAACTGTTTTTT